This T cell receptor beta chain was captured by sequencing in a study of Tregs in tolerant kidney transplant recipients. The V gene's germline CDR1 is SGHAT and CDR2 FQNNGV. This CDR3 has 14 amino acids. V was shortened by 0 bases and J by 4 bases, with 10 bases between the two germline ends. Some clones are missing from TCRdb's copy, which holds only in-frame ones; the method was immunoSEQ multiplex PCR. The table has tens of thousands of clones, 85% to 95% seen once. Study-wide results and limits: No direct test of biological reproducibility was done here. Validation in larger populations is needed because few patients were studied.

To note about this clone: Its cognate antigen is unknown.

The source of this sequence is a human donor in good health. Sequences were obtained from CD8+ T cells from blood. The chain uses TRBV11-2 and TRBJ2-7; TRBD1 is a possible D gene (6 bases). The CDR3 spells CASSLDTGFYEQYF. The CDR3 coding sequence is TGTGCCAGCAGCTTAGACACAGGGTTTTACGAGCAGTACTTC.